This TCR beta chain was captured in a study of T cells in Graves' hyperthyroidism and ophthalmopathy. Study-level results: Onset of ophthalmopathy came a median roughly 6.9 months after the model predicted it. Most expanded thyroid clonotypes above 0.001 also appeared in blood.

The length of the CDR3 is 13 residues. CDR1 is MNHGY, CDR2 SVAAGI, per germline. The V and J ends lost 5 bases and 7 bases respectively, with 13 bases between them. Amplification of TCR beta CDR3 regions was performed using RNA transcripts as template. The TCR CDR3 was amplified in a first-round RT-PCR using the HTBI primer set. TCRdb re-derived calls from the multiplex PCR reads in MiXCR, one entry per CDR3 protein. The sample consists of about 380,000 distinct CDR3 sequences, 14% of them appearing once. A word on this clonotype: What it recognizes is unknown.

A patient was excluded if there was uncontrolled infection, other autoimmune disease, pregnancy or lactation. Diagnoses were established using clinical symptoms, serum thyroxine and TRAb, thyroid ultrasound and orbital computed tomography. The TCR sequence derives from a woman aged 30 to 39 with Graves' ophthalmopathy. The chain has TRBV6-9 and TRBJ2-3; the D gene is possibly TRBD2 (5 bases). Input material: blood. Here the CDR3 DNA reads TGTGCCAGCAGTGAAGCGGCGTCCTATACGCAGTATTTT. This codes for CASSEAASYTQYF.